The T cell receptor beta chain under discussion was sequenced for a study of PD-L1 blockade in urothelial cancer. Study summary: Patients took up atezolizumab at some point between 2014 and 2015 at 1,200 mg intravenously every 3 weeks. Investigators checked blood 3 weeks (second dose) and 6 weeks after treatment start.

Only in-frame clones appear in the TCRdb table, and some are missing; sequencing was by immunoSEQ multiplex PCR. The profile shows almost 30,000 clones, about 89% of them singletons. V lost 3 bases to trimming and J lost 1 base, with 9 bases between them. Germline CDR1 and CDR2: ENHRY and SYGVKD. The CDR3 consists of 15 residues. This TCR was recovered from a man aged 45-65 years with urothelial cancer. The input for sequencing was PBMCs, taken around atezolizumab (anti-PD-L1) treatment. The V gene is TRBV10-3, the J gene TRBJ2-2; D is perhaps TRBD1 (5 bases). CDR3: CAISDRTQNTGELFF. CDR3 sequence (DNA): TGTGCCATCAGTGACAGGACACAGAACACCGGGGAGCTGTTTTTT.